The 6 T cell receptor beta chains below were found in one sample sequenced in a study of blood T cell repertoires in COVID-19. TCRdb keeps only in-frame clones here, not all; method: immunoSEQ multiplex PCR. The sample has over 100,000 clones; about 76% are singletons. The sequenced sample consisted of peripheral blood. The receptors derive from a woman aged 60-75 years with active or convalescent COVID-19.

The chain recombines TRBV5-5 with TRBJ2-7, with TRBD1 identical over 8 bases. Germline CDR1 reads SGHKS; CDR2 reads YYEKEE (reference sequence). This CDR3 spans 14 amino acids. V was clipped by 4 bases and J by 6 bases; unmatched bases: 9. CDR3 DNA sequence: TGTGCCAGCAGCGTGGGGGACAGGCCATCCGAGCAGTACTTC. As protein: CASSVGDRPSEQYF.

This chain uses TRBV9 with TRBJ2-7; 10 nucleotides line up with TRBD2. This CDR3 spans 17 amino acids. Unmatched junction bases numbered 11, after V lost 1 base and J lost 4 bases. CDR1 is SGDLS, CDR2 YYNGEE, per germline. CDR3 in amino acids: CASSVNPQAGGPYEQYF. CDR3 sequence (DNA): TGTGCCAGCAGCGTAAACCCCCAAGCGGGAGGGCCTTACGAGCAGTACTTC.

This chain joins TRBV14 and TRBJ2-3; 8 bases agree with TRBD1. Unmatched junction bases numbered 10, after V lost 5 bases and J lost 3 bases. Germline CDR1 reads SGHDN; CDR2 reads FVKESK. The CDR3 runs to 16 residues. CDR3 sequence: CASSSHRTGFTDTQYF. The CDR3 region has the DNA TGTGCCAGCAGCTCCCACAGGACAGGGTTTACAGATACGCAGTATTTT.

The chain's CDR3 is CATKRGGRDEQYV. CDR3 in DNA: TGTGCCACCAAACGGGGGGGGAGGGACGAGCAGTACGTC. The V and J genes are TRBV28 and TRBJ2-7; 8 bases fit TRBD2. The J segment lost 5 bases and the V segment lost 10 bases, leaving 10 bases of the junction unmatched. The germline gives CDR1 MDHEN, CDR2 SYDVKM. The CDR3 totals 13 residues.

This clone was observed once. V is TRBV6-6 and J is TRBJ1-6; D not certain. Trimming stripped 6 bases from V and 7 bases from J, with 10 bases between. CDR1 and CDR2 from the germline V gene are MNHNY and SVGAGI (reference sequence). The CDR3 consists of 13 residues. Here the CDR3 reads CASRTDTNSPLHF. Here the CDR3 DNA reads TGTGCCAGCAGAACCGACACGAATTCACCCCTCCACTTT.

The J gene is TRBJ2-3, the V gene TRBV3-1 (or the pseudogene TRBV3-2), with 8 bases lining up with TRBD2. Germline CDR1 is LGHDT and CDR2 is YNNKEL (reference sequence). The CDR3 contains 13 residues. V shed 11 bases, J shed 5 bases, and the junction held 9 bases outside the gene matches. CDR3: CALIAGLKDTQYF. CDR3 sequence (DNA): TGTGCCCTCATAGCGGGATTGAAAGATACGCAGTATTTT.